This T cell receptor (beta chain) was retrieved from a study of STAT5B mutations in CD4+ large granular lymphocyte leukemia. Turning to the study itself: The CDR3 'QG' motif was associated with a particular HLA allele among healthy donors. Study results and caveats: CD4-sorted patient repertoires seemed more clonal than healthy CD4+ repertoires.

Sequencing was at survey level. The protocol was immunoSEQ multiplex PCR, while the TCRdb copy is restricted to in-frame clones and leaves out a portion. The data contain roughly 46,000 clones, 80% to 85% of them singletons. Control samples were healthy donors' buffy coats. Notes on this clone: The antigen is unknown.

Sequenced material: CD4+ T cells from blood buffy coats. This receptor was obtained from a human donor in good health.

The CDR3 here is CASITRERDTEAFF. Written as DNA, the CDR3 is TGTGCCAGCATAACCCGGGAGAGAGACACTGAAGCTTTCTTT. V and J are TRBV25-1 and TRBJ1-1; no clear D. Germline CDR1 reads MGHDK; CDR2 reads SYGVNS. This CDR3 region has 14 residues. V gave up 7 bases and J gave up 3 bases, with 15 bases separating them.